This T cell receptor (beta chain) was recorded in a study of neurological immune-mediated disorders. cDNA synthesis was performed by 5'RACE with 10-nucleotide random UMIs. TCRdb redid the calling of the 5' RACE reads with MiXCR, one entry per CDR3 protein. The data show 35,000 to 40,000 distinct CDR3 sequences, 11% seen once. V shed 4 bases, J shed 10 bases, and the junction held 11 bases outside the gene matches. The CDR3 covers 15 residues. The germline gives CDR1 SEHNR, CDR2 FQNEAQ (reference sequence). This clonotype showed up many times. The J gene is TRBJ1-5, the V gene TRBV7-9; 9 positions agree with TRBD1. Material for sequencing was CD4+ T cells from blood. The source is a woman in her thirties with HTLV-1-associated myelopathy (HAM/TSP). DNA of the CDR3: TGTGCCAGCAGCTCGGACAGGGGTCCCCTAGGACCCCAGCATTTT. Translating gives CASSSDRGPLGPQHF. Complete variable domain (other parts from reference TRBV7-9 and TRBJ1-5): DTGVSQNPRHKITKRGQNVTFRCDPISEHNRLYWYRQTLGQGPEFLTYFQNEAQLEKSRLLSDRFSAERPKGSFSTLEIQRTEQGDSAMYLCASSSDRGPLGPQHFGDGTRLSIL.